This T cell receptor (beta chain) was identified during a study of blood T cell repertoires in COVID-19. Whole-study context: The United States, Italy and Spain were the sources of the acute and convalescent COVID-19 samples.

The CDR3 runs 13 residues. V was trimmed by 5 bases and J by 6 bases, leaving 13 bases between them. Germline assignment: CDR1 SGHAT and CDR2 FQDESV (reference sequence). Generated by immunoSEQ multiplex PCR, the TCRdb table keeps only in-frame clones and is missing some. The repertoire holds some 220,000 clones, with over 60% as singletons. The sequence was obtained from a woman between 65 and 79 years old with acute or convalescent COVID-19. This chain uses TRBV11-1 with TRBJ1-2, with D possibly TRBD1 on 6 matching bases. What was sequenced was peripheral blood. CDR3 region: CASSPAGGDGYTF. The CDR3 DNA reads as TGTGCCAGCAGCCCCGCGGGGGGCGATGGCTACACCTTC.